Below, 25 T cell receptor beta chains from the same sample are listed, as sequenced in a study of identical twins (TCRdb year 2016). To prepare the library, 5' RACE was applied. The sequencing machine was an Illumina HiSeq 2000. TCRdb reprocessed the public reads (quality trimming at Q25 with fastp, clone calling with MiXCR) and kept in-frame beta chains. Every CDR3 protein is listed once, alongside the most common genes and DNA of its rows. This sample comprises under 900,000 distinct CDR3 sequences, 12% of them detected only once. Around 1.6% of the sample lies in the top ten. These sequences were also reported in another study, on yellow fever vaccine responses in identical twins.

The sample consisted of PBMCs. The receptors shown here come from a woman aged 18-29 years in good health.

The V call is TRBV3-1, the J call TRBJ2-1; 9 nucleotides agree with TRBD2. Trimming removed 1 base from V and 9 bases from J; junction bases left unmatched: 7. CDR1 is LGHDT, CDR2 YNNKEL, per germline (reference sequence). The CDR3 is 15 amino acids. CDR3 loop: CASSQVIAGEGEQFF. Written as DNA, the CDR3 is TGTGCCAGCAGCCAAGTGATAGCGGGAGAGGGTGAGCAGTTCTTC.

This clonotype has more than one count but fewer than ten. This chain uses TRBV7-8 with TRBJ2-1; 7 positions match TRBD1. V gave up 5 bases and J gave up 2 bases; unmatched junction bases: 6. Germline loops: CDR1 SGHVS, CDR2 FQNEAQ. CDR3 length: 15 amino acids. CDR3 sequence: CASSAKGQPYNEQFF. DNA of the CDR3: TGTGCCAGCAGCGCCAAGGGACAGCCCTACAATGAGCAGTTCTTC.

This chain links TRBV6-6 with TRBJ2-5; D remains ambiguous. The CDR3 is made up of 11 amino acids. V lost 6 bases and J lost 4, with 6 bases in between. In germline, CDR1 is MNHNY, CDR2 SVGAGI (reference sequence). Here the CDR3 reads CASRTRETQYF. CDR3 coding DNA: TGTGCCAGCAGAACTCGAGAGACCCAGTACTTC.

This clonotype has a count of ten or more. The gene calls are TRBV15 and TRBJ2-1; D unresolved. V gave up 0 bases and J gave up 7 bases, with 16 bases separating them. This CDR3 is 16 amino acids long. Germline V lookup: CDR1 LNHNV, CDR2 YYDKDF (reference sequence). The CDR3 spells CATSRDRSVAGNEQFF. The DNA for the CDR3 is TGTGCCACCAGCAGAGATCGGTCAGTAGCTGGTAATGAGCAGTTCTTC.

This chain uses TRBV28 with TRBJ2-7; D unresolved. The germline V and J ends were trimmed by 6 bases and 3 bases, with 12 bases remaining between them. The CDR3 is made up of 13 amino acids. Germline-derived CDR1 and CDR2 are MDHEN and SYDVKM. CDR3 protein: CASSPPLHYEQYF. The CDR3 bases are TGTGCCAGCAGCCCCCCCCTTCACTACGAGCAGTACTTC.

This clonotype has more than one count but fewer than ten. The CDR3 DNA is TGTGCCAGCTCACCGACGGGACCGACACCAACCGGGCAGTACGTC. It is translated as CASSPTGPTPTGQYV. The rearrangement links TRBV18 to TRBJ2-7; the D gene could be TRBD1 or TRBD2 (5 bases each). The CDR3 has 15 residues. The V end lost 3 bases, the J end lost 9 bases, and 21 bases lay between the germline ends. Germline CDR1 reads KGHSH; CDR2 reads LQKENI.

The chain carries TRBV20-1 and TRBJ2-2; TRBD1 might be the D (5 bases). Germline V CDR1 and CDR2: DFQATT, SNEGSKA (reference sequence). The CDR3 spans 14 residues. V gave up 3 bases and J gave up 3 bases, with 11 bases separating them. The CDR3 protein is CSASTRADTGELFF. The CDR3 nucleotides are TGCAGTGCTAGCACCAGGGCGGACACCGGGGAGCTGTTTTTT.

This clonotype came up many times. The J gene is TRBJ2-5, the V gene TRBV12-3 or TRBV12-4; tentatively, D is TRBD1 or TRBD2 (6 bases each). Trimming cost V 5 bases and J 5 bases, with 15 bases left between them. The CDR3 loop spans 14 amino acids. The CDR3 loop reads CASSDEGGPETQYF. CDR3 nucleotides: TGTGCCAGCAGTGACGAGGGGGGCCCCGAGACCCAGTACTTC.

In this sample, this clonotype turned up a few times. One end of the junction is discordant with germline, which a read error may explain. The rearrangement joins TRBV18 to TRBJ2-2; the D gene is possibly TRBD1 (5 bases). Germline CDR1 and CDR2: KGHSH and LQKENI. This CDR3 spans 14 amino acids. The CDR3 nucleotides read TGTGCCAGCTCAACACCTCAGGGCACCGGGGAGCTGTTTTTT. This translates into CASSTPQGTGELFF.

This clonotype occurred a few times. The chain joins TRBV6-1 to TRBJ1-2; D is perhaps TRBD1 (6 bases). Looked up from germline, CDR1 is MNHNS and CDR2 is SASEGT. The CDR3 is 15 residues long. With 0 bases removed from V and 6 bases from J, the gap between germline ends came to 14 bases. The CDR3 DNA reads TGTGCCAGCAGTGAAGCTAACAGGGATTGGGATGGCTACACCTTC. As protein: CASSEANRDWDGYTF.

This clonotype was counted at least ten times. The rearrangement uses TRBV6-4 and TRBJ2-3; 7 nucleotides align to TRBD2. V lost 3 bases and J lost 1; bases outside the gene matches: 4. Germline V gives CDR1 MRHNA, CDR2 SNTAGT. The CDR3 has 15 residues. CDR3 coding DNA: TGTGCCAGCAGTGAAGAGCGGGGCGGCACAGATACGCAGTATTTT. Protein product: CASSEERGGTDTQYF.

This chain uses TRBV5-1 with TRBJ2-1, with TRBD2 matching over 16 bases. The CDR3 is 20 amino acids. Per germline, CDR1 SGHRS and CDR2 YFSETQ. The ends lost 3 bases at V and 3 bases at J; junction bases unmatched: 12. The CDR3 nucleotides read TGCGCCAGCAGCTCCCCTCCCGGGACTAGCGGGAGGGCCGACTACAATGAGCAGTTCTTC. Protein sequence: CASSSPPGTSGRADYNEQFF.

This clonotype was counted ten times or more. One junction end does not reproduce the germline sequence, and a read error may be involved. J is TRBJ2-1 and V is TRBV29-1; maybe TRBD2 (5 bases). Germline CDR1 and CDR2: SQVTM and ANQGSEA. The CDR3 sequence is 12 residues long. CDR3 DNA: TGCAGCGTTGAAGAAGGAGGCAGGCACTTCGTCTTC. Translation gives CSVEEGGRHFVF.

This rearrangement joins TRBV6-5 to TRBJ2-2, with D possibly being TRBD2 (5 bases). V lost 4 bases to trimming and J lost 5 bases, with 14 bases between them. Germline V gene lookup returns CDR1 MNHEY and CDR2 SVGAGI. This CDR3 contains 15 residues. The CDR3 DNA sequence: TGTGCCAGCAGTTCTACTAGTAGTCGTACCGGGGAGCTGTTTTTT. Amino acids: CASSSTSSRTGELFF.

This clonotype was seen more than once but under ten times. The rearrangement links TRBV3-1 to TRBJ2-1, with 10 bases matching TRBD2. Germline loops: CDR1 LGHDT, CDR2 YNNKEL (reference sequence). This CDR3 spans 13 amino acids. Trimming cost V 5 bases and J 8 bases; bases outside gene matches: 3. DNA for the CDR3: TGTGCCAGCAGCTCTAGCGGGAGTTATGAGCAGTTCTTC. It translates to CASSSSGSYEQFF.

This clonotype was counted ten times or more. This chain links TRBV12-3 or TRBV12-4 with TRBJ1-5; no reliable D call. V was trimmed by 3 bases and J by 0 bases, leaving 9 bases between them. The CDR3 is 15 residues long. CDR3 in amino acids: CASSLGYNSNQPQHF. CDR3 DNA: TGTGCCAGCAGTTTGGGCTATAATAGCAATCAGCCCCAGCATTTT.

This clonotype was counted at least ten times. The chain couples TRBV20-1 to TRBJ1-2; D might be TRBD1 (5 bases). Germline V gives CDR1 DFQATT, CDR2 SNEGSKA (reference sequence). The CDR3 is 14 amino acids. V was trimmed by 4 bases and J by 4 bases, leaving 16 bases between them. The CDR3: CSAKGPTSGYGYTF. CDR3 DNA sequence: TGCAGTGCTAAGGGACCAACTAGCGGCTATGGCTACACCTTC.

There are a few counts of this clonotype. The chain carries TRBV7-9 and TRBJ1-1, with D unresolved. V was cut by 5 bases and J by 0 bases, with 13 bases left in between. The CDR3 sequence is 15 residues long. Germline-derived CDR1 and CDR2 are SEHNR and FQNEAQ (reference sequence). The CDR3 region has the DNA TGTGCCAGCAGCCTCCGGACGACGGTGAACACTGAAGCTTTCTTT. Translating gives CASSLRTTVNTEAFF.

This clonotype was recorded at least ten times. DNA of the CDR3: TGTGCCAGCACTGTAACCACTGAAGCTTTCTTT. It is translated as CASTVTTEAFF. V gene TRBV28 combines with J gene TRBJ1-1; no clear D. The CDR3 loop spans 11 amino acids. Germline lookup yields CDR1 MDHEN and CDR2 SYDVKM. The V gene lost 7 bases and the J gene lost 4 bases, with 7 bases spanning the gap.

This clonotype was counted many times. J is TRBJ2-1 and V is TRBV7-7; D is unclear. The V end lost 11 bases, the J end lost 5 bases, and 10 bases lay between the germline ends. Per germline, CDR1 SSHAT and CDR2 FNYEAQ (reference sequence). The CDR3 length is 11 residues. The CDR3 loop is CAVSRNNEQFF. CDR3 nucleotide sequence: TGTGCCGTCTCAAGGAACAATGAGCAGTTCTTC. Combining the CDR3 with reference TRBV7-7 and TRBJ2-1 gives the whole variable domain GAGVSQSPRYKVTKRGQDVTLRCDPISSHATLYWYQQALGQGPEFLTYFNYEAQPDKSGLPSDRFSAERPEGSISTLTIQRTEQRDSAMYRCAVSRNNEQFFGPGTRLTVL.

The chain employs TRBV29-1 and TRBJ2-5, with 8 bases lining up with TRBD1. The CDR3 runs 13 residues. The germline CDR1 and CDR2 sequences are SQVTM and ANQGSEA. The V and J ends lost 4 bases and 3 bases, in that order; junction bases with no gene match: 4. CDR3 nucleotide sequence: TGCAGCGTTGTGACAGGGGTGGAAGAGACCCAGTACTTC. Translating gives CSVVTGVEETQYF. Combining the CDR3 with reference TRBV29-1 and TRBJ2-5 gives the whole variable domain SAVISQKPSRDICQRGTSLTIQCQVDSQVTMMFWYRQQPGQSLTLIATANQGSEATYESGFVIDKFPISRPNLTFSTLTVSNMSPEDSSIYLCSVVTGVEETQYFGPGTRLLVL.

This clonotype was picked up many times. The chain combines TRBV29-1 with TRBJ2-1; D remains unclear. V was trimmed by 3 bases and J by 8 bases, leaving 8 bases between them. Germline V gene lookup returns CDR1 SQVTM and CDR2 ANQGSEA. This CDR3 comprises 11 residues. The DNA for the CDR3 is TGCAGCGTTGACCCGGGTGATGAGCAGTTCTTC. Amino acid sequence: CSVDPGDEQFF.

The gene calls are TRBV20-1 and TRBJ2-3; TRBD1 agrees at 9 bases. J was trimmed by 6 bases and V by 0 bases; bases with no gene match: 7. The germline V gene encodes CDR1 DFQATT and CDR2 SNEGSKA (reference sequence). The CDR3 is made up of 15 amino acids. CDR3 nucleotides: TGCAGTGCTAGAGAAGGGACAGGGAGAATGGATACGCAGTATTTT. Translation: CSAREGTGRMDTQYF.

This clonotype was seen at least ten times. The chain carries TRBV3-1 and TRBJ2-4; D might be TRBD1 (6 bases). The CDR3 sequence is 13 residues long. Germline lookup yields CDR1 LGHDT and CDR2 YNNKEL (reference sequence). Trimming removed 10 bases at V and 4 bases at J, with 14 bases between. CDR3 sequence: CATSGQTKNIQYF. The CDR3 nucleotides read TGTGCCACCTCAGGACAGACAAAAAACATTCAGTACTTC.

As DNA, the CDR3 is TGCAGCGTTGAAGCACAGGGAGACGGTTATGGCTACACCTTC. It encodes CSVEAQGDGYGYTF. The V and J genes are TRBV29-1 and TRBJ1-2; D might be TRBD1 (6 bases). Trimming took 1 base from V and 5 from J, leaving 14 bases between them. Germline V gene sequence: CDR1 SQVTM, CDR2 ANQGSEA. The CDR3 sequence is 14 residues long.